This T cell receptor beta chain was recovered during a study of identical twins. Deletions cut 7 bases from V and 9 bases from J, with 18 bases between. The CDR3 is made up of 14 amino acids. This clonotype turned up a few times. In TCRdb, the 5' RACE reads were re-called with MiXCR into one record per CDR3 protein. The table records 640,000 or so distinct CDR3 sequences, 5.5% to 6.5% of them present only once. The source is a young man in good health. V usage is TRBV12-3 or TRBV12-4 and J usage is TRBJ1-4; weak D call: TRBD1 (5 bases). The source material was naive T cells sorted from blood. The CDR3 coding sequence is TGTGCCAGCAACCTACCGGCAGAGGGGCAAAAACTGTTTTTT. It codes for CASNLPAEGQKLFF.